The rows below give T cell receptor beta chains drawn from one sample of a study of beta chain features in type 1 diabetes. Assay used: immunoSEQ multiplex PCR; TCRdb lists only in-frame clones, some missing. The repertoire holds about 250,000 clones, approximately 10% seen once, with around 0.017% in the top ten. The sequenced material came from naive CD4+ T cells from blood. The source of these receptors is a man aged 30 to 45 with type 1 diabetes. Both conserved end residues are part of each CDR3. The order of the fields is D gene, V gene, CDR3 length, J gene, clone size, CDR3 protein, CDR3 DNA. A D gene is named only where the DNA matches it firmly. For some rows the clone size is stated as once, few or many, or as a class when expanded; others skip it.

.,TRBV5-1,15,TRBJ2-2,few,CASSSIGIYTGELFF,TGCGCCAGCAGCTCCATCGGGATTTACACCGGGGAGCTGTTTTTT
TRBD1,TRBV7-2,14,TRBJ2-7,.,CASSFRDRDSKQYF,TGTGCCAGCAGCTTCCGGGACAGGGATAGTAAGCAGTACTTC
.,TRBV6-4,16,TRBJ1-4,.,CASSDSEGVVNEKLFF,TGTGCCAGCAGTGACTCGGAGGGAGTAGTAAATGAAAAACTGTTTTTT
TRBD1,TRBV4-1,16,TRBJ1-6,.,CASTRGRTGSNSPLHF,TGCGCCAGCACCCGAGGCCGGACAGGGTCAAATTCACCCCTCCACTTT
.,TRBV15,14,TRBJ2-5,.,CATSRDLAEETQYF,TGTGCCACCAGCAGAGATCTGGCGGAAGAGACCCAGTACTTC
.,TRBV29-1,12,TRBJ2-1,few,CSSVETYNEQFF,TGCAGCTCCGTGGAGACCTACAATGAGCAGTTCTTC
.,TRBV4-1,13,TRBJ2-2,.,CASSQDRVGELFF,TGCGCCAGCAGCCAAGATCGAGTCGGGGAGCTGTTTTTT
TRBD1,TRBV5-1,15,TRBJ1-6,few,CASSLAGDRFSPLHF,TGCGCCAGCAGCTTGGCCGGGGACAGATTTTCACCCCTCCACTTT
.,TRBV18,13,TRBJ2-7,.,CASSPSLMREQYF,TGTGCCAGCTCACCCTCTCTAATGAGGGAGCAGTACTTC
.,TRBV2,14,TRBJ2-5,.,CASSVSAYKETQYF,TGTGCCAGCAGTGTTAGCGCCTACAAAGAGACCCAGTACTTC
TRBD1,TRBV9,15,TRBJ1-2,few,CASSQRSGTGVGYTF,TGTGCCAGCAGCCAAAGATCCGGGACAGGGGTCGGCTACACCTTC
.,TRBV10-3,15,TRBJ2-5,few,CAISSGSIYQETQYF,TGTGCCATCAGCTCCGGGAGCATCTACCAAGAGACCCAGTACTTC
TRBD1,TRBV6-6,14,TRBJ1-6,few,CASSGQGKGSPLHF,TGTGCCAGCAGTGGACAGGGGAAGGGTTCACCCCTCCACTTT
.,TRBV30,14,TRBJ2-1,.,CAWSVLGRVNEQFF,TGTGCCTGGAGTGTACTGGGCAGGGTCAATGAGCAGTTCTTC
.,TRBV7-2,14,TRBJ2-1,.,CASSGGRGWREQFF,TGTGCCAGCAGCGGGGGGAGGGGGTGGAGGGAGCAGTTCTTC
TRBD1,TRBV11-1,15,TRBJ2-1,few,CASSPGRGSYNEQFF,TGTGCCAGCAGCCCGGGCAGGGGGTCCTACAATGAGCAGTTCTTC
.,TRBV5-1,15,TRBJ2-3,few,CASSFLGNRADTQYF,TGCGCCAGCAGCTTCCTGGGTAACAGGGCAGATACGCAGTATTTT
.,TRBV7-9,14,TRBJ1-4,.,CASSFQGINEKLFF,TGTGCCAGCAGTTTTCAGGGGATTAATGAAAAACTGTTTTTT
TRBD2,TRBV5-1,14,TRBJ2-7,.,CASRASGEPYEQYF,TGCGCCAGCAGAGCTAGCGGGGAACCCTACGAGCAGTACTTC
TRBD1,TRBV5-1,14,TRBJ2-1,few,CASSPRQGIYEQFF,TGCGCCAGCAGCCCCCGACAGGGTATCTATGAGCAGTTCTTC
TRBD2,TRBV9,13,TRBJ2-5,few,CASSKAGSETQYF,TGTGCCAGCAGCAAAGCGGGATCAGAGACCCAGTACTTC
.,TRBV4-2,14,TRBJ1-2,.,CASSQPGGIGGYTF,TGTGCCAGCAGCCAACCCGGAGGGATTGGGGGCTACACCTTC
TRBD1,TRBV11-2,13,TRBJ1-1,few,CASRGQPNTEAFF,TGTGCCAGCAGGGGACAGCCGAACACTGAAGCTTTCTTT
.,TRBV14,13,TRBJ2-5,few,CASSQGRAETQYF,TGTGCCAGCAGCCAAGGACGAGCGGAGACCCAGTACTTC
TRBD1,TRBV7-9,15,TRBJ2-7,few,CASSLGGQVSYEQYF,TGTGCCAGCAGCTTGGGGGGACAGGTCTCCTACGAGCAGTACTTC
.,TRBV7-2,13,TRBJ1-1,.,CASTRDLFTEAFF,TGTGCCAGCACAAGGGACTTGTTCACTGAAGCTTTCTTT
.,TRBV11-3,13,TRBJ2-5,.,CASSFGLQETQYF,TGTGCCAGCAGCTTCGGTCTCCAAGAGACCCAGTACTTC
.,TRBV7-2,13,TRBJ2-5,few,CASSSNGGETQYF,TGTGCCAGCAGCTCAAACGGGGGAGAGACCCAGTACTTC
.,TRBV30,14,TRBJ2-1,.,CAWRDQGTPRKQFF,TGTGCCTGGAGGGATCAAGGGACTCCCCGAAAGCAGTTCTTC
TRBD2,TRBV4-1,17,TRBJ2-1,.,CASSQEGGGLAGNEQFF,TGCGCCAGCAGCCAAGAGGGCGGCGGGCTAGCGGGGAATGAGCAGTTCTTC
.,TRBV29-1,15,TRBJ2-2,few,CSAQGRREDTGELFF,TGCAGCGCCCAAGGGAGAAGGGAAGATACCGGGGAGCTGTTTTTT
.,TRBV7-2,14,TRBJ2-6,.,CASSLTRGANVLTF,TGTGCCAGCAGCTTAACGAGGGGGGCCAACGTCCTGACTTTC
.,TRBV7-3,15,TRBJ1-1,.,CASSLGGIQNTEAFF,TGTGCCAGCAGCTTAGGCGGGATACAGAACACTGAAGCTTTCTTT